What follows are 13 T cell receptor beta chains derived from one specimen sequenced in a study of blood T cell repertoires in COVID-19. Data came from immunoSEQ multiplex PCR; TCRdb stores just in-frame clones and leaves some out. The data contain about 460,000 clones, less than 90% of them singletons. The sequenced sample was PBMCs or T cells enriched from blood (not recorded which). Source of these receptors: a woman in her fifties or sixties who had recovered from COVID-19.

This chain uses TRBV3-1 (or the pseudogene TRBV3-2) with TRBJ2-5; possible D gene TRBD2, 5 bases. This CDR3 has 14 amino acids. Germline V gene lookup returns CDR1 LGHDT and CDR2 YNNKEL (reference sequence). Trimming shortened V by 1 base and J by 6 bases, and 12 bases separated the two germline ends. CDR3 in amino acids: CASSQVHWEKTQYF. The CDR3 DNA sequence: TGTGCCAGCAGCCAAGTTCACTGGGAGAAGACCCAGTACTTC.

The CDR3 DNA reads as TGTGCCACCAGTGATTTCGGACAGGGGGATGAGCAGTTCTTC. Translating gives CATSDFGQGDEQFF. The chain has TRBV24-1 and TRBJ2-1, with 10 bases that match TRBD1. The CDR3 totals 14 residues. Germline V CDR1 and CDR2: KGHDR, SFDVKD. V was clipped by 1 base and J by 8 bases; unmatched bases: 1.

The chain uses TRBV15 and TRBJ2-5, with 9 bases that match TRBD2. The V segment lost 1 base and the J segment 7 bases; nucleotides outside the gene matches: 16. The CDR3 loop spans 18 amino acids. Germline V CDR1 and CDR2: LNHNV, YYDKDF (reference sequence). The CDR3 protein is CATSRALAGRVSSGTQYF. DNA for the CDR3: TGTGCCACCAGCAGAGCCCTAGCGGGGAGGGTTAGTTCGGGGACCCAGTACTTC.

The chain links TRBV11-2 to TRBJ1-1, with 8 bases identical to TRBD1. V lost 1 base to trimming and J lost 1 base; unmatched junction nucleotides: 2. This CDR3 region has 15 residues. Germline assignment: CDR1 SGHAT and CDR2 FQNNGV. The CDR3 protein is CASSLGTGRNTEAFF. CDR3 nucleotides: TGTGCCAGCAGCTTAGGGACAGGGAGGAACACTGAAGCTTTCTTT.

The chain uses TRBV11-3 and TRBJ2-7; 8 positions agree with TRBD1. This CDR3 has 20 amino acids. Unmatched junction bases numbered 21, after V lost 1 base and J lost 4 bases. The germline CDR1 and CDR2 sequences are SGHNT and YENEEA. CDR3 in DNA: TGTGCCAGCAGCTTAGCGTTGGACAGGGAGTATTCCCTTGGGGGATACGAGCAGTACGTC. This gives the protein CASSLALDREYSLGGYEQYV.

CDR3 sequence (DNA): TGTGCCAGCAGTCCCCCGGGAGCTAACTATGGCTACACCTTC. This sequence encodes CASSPPGANYGYTF. The chain joins TRBV6-4 to TRBJ1-2, with no clear D. CDR1 is MRHNA and CDR2 is SNTAGT in the germline V gene. V lost 5 bases, J lost 0 bases, and 10 bases lay in between. This CDR3 has 14 residues.

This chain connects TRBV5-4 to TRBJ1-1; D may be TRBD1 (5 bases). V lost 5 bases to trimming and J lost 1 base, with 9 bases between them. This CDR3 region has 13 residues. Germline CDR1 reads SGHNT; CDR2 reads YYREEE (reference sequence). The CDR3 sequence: CASSRDRNTEAFF. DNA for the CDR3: TGTGCCAGCAGTCGTGACAGGAACACTGAAGCTTTCTTT.

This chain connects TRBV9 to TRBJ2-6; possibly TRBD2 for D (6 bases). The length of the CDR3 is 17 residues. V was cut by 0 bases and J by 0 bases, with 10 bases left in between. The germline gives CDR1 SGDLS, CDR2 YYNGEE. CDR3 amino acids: CASSVGAGSSGANVLTF. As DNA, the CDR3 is TGTGCCAGCAGCGTAGGGGCGGGAAGCTCTGGGGCCAACGTCCTGACTTTC.

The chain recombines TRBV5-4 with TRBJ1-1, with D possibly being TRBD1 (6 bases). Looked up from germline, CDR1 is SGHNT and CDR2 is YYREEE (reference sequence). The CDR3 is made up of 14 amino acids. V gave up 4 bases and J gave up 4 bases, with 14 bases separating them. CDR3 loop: CASSHREGGTEAFF. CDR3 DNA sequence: TGTGCCAGCAGCCACAGGGAAGGGGGCACTGAAGCTTTCTTT. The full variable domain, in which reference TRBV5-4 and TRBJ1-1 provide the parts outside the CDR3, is ETGVTQSPTHLIKTRGQQVTLRCSSQSGHNTVSWYQQALGQGPQFIFQYYREEENGRGNFPPRFSGLQFPNYSSELNVNALELDDSALYLCASSHREGGTEAFFGQGTRLTVV.

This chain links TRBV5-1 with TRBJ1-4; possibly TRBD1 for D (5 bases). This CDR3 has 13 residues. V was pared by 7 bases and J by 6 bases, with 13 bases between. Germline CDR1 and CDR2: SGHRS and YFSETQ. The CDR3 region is CASATGVDEKLFF. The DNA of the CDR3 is TGCGCCAGCGCAACGGGGGTGGATGAAAAACTGTTTTTT.

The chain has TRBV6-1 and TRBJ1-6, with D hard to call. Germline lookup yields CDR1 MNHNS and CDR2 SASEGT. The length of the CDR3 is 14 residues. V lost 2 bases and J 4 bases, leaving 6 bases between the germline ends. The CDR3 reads CASSELNYNSPLHF. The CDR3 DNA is TGTGCCAGCAGTGAACTTAATTATAATTCACCCCTCCACTTT.

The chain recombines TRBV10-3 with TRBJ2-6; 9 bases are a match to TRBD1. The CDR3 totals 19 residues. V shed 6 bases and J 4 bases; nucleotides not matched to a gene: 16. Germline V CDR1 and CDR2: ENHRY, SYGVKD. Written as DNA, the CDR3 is TGTGCCATCAGACCTGCCACCCGGGACAGGGTGTCCGGGGCCAACGTCCTGACTTTC. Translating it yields CAIRPATRDRVSGANVLTF.

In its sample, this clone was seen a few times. CDR3 sequence: CASSLGGQGTDTQYF. The CDR3 region has the DNA TGTGCCAGCAGTTTAGGGGGACAGGGTACAGATACGCAGTATTTT. The rearrangement links TRBV28 to TRBJ2-3; 9 bases are a match to TRBD1. Trimming took 2 bases from V and 3 from J; bases not matched to a gene: 3. The CDR3 runs to 15 residues. Per germline, CDR1 MDHEN and CDR2 SYDVKM.